The 31 T cell receptor beta chains in this list originate from one sample, sequenced in a study of identical twins. From the 5' RACE reads, TCRdb called clonotypes with MiXCR, one entry per CDR3 protein. The sample contains 1,800,000 or so distinct CDR3 sequences, under 35% of which appear only once. Sequences were obtained from cord blood. The receptors derive from a newborn girl in good health.

The chain employs TRBV29-1 and TRBJ2-2; 10 nucleotides agree with TRBD2. The CDR3 covers 15 residues. CDR1 is SQVTM and CDR2 is ANQGSEA in the germline V gene. V was clipped by 6 bases and J by 3 bases; unmatched bases: 7. The DNA for the CDR3 is TGCAGCGTAGTCAGCGGGAGGGATCACACCGGGGAGCTGTTTTTT. This translates into CSVVSGRDHTGELFF.

Here the CDR3 reads CASSQELAGAGLYEQYF. The CDR3 nucleotides read TGTGCCAGCAGCCAAGAACTAGCGGGAGCTGGTTTGTACGAGCAGTACTTC. The rearrangement joins TRBV4-2 to TRBJ2-5; TRBD2 agrees at 11 bases. The DNA end is more similar to TRBJ2-7, so the J call may be wrong. Germline lookup yields CDR1 LGHNA and CDR2 YNFKEQ. This CDR3 contains 17 residues.

This clonotype was counted only a few times. This chain's CDR3 is CASSLERRGVDTQYF. In DNA, the CDR3 is TGTGCCAGCAGCTTAGAGAGGCGGGGCGTAGATACGCAGTATTTT. The rearrangement joins TRBV11-2 to TRBJ2-3; the D gene is possibly TRBD2 (6 bases). Trimming shortened V by 0 bases and J by 5 bases, and 12 bases separated the two germline ends. There are 15 residues in the CDR3. The germline V gene has CDR1 SGHAT and CDR2 FQNNGV.

In this sample, this clonotype turned up a few times. This chain's CDR3 is CASSALISYNEQFF. The CDR3 DNA follows: TGTGCCAGCAGTGCGCTAATCTCCTACAATGAGCAGTTCTTC. The rearrangement joins TRBV2 to TRBJ2-1, with D uncertain. The CDR3 sequence is 14 residues long. Between the trimmed V and J ends, which lost 4 bases and 0 bases, there was a span of 7 bases. Germline V gene data show CDR1 as SNHLY and CDR2 as FYNNEI.

This clonotype occurred a few times. The chain employs TRBV29-1 and TRBJ1-2; TRBD1 matches at 7 bases. The CDR3 consists of 13 residues. Germline V CDR1 and CDR2: SQVTM, ANQGSEA. Trimming at V came to 4 bases and at J to 1 base, leaving 3 bases not matched to a gene. CDR3 DNA: TGCAGCGTTGCGGACAGGCTTAACTATGGCTACACCTTC. Translated: CSVADRLNYGYTF.

This clonotype has at least ten counts. V usage is TRBV24-1 and J usage is TRBJ2-3; 9 bases are shared with TRBD1. In germline, CDR1 is KGHDR, CDR2 SFDVKD. The CDR3 totals 15 residues. Trimming cost V 5 bases and J 5 bases; bases outside gene matches: 7. CDR3 protein: CATSGGTGNLDTQYF. The CDR3 nucleotides read TGTGCCACCAGTGGTGGGACAGGGAACCTAGATACGCAGTATTTT.

A few counts support this clonotype. The rearrangement uses TRBV11-2 and TRBJ2-1; 9 positions match TRBD1. The CDR3 loop spans 15 amino acids. CDR1 is SGHAT, CDR2 FQNNGV, per germline. The V and J ends lost 1 base and 7 bases, in that order; junction bases with no gene match: 5. The DNA for the CDR3 is TGTGCCAGCAGCTTAGGAGGGACAGGGTTAAATGAGCAGTTCTTC. Its translation is CASSLGGTGLNEQFF.

Of note for this clonotype: A read error is possible here, since a much larger clone lies one base away. This chain links TRBV29-1 with TRBJ1-2; D is unclear. The CDR3 extends over 14 amino acids. Germline-derived CDR1 and CDR2 are SQVTM and ANQGSEA. The chain's CDR3 is CSVGFVGANCGYTF. The CDR3 DNA follows: TGCAGCGTTGGTTTCGTGGGCGCTAACTGTGGCTACACCTTC.

The J gene is TRBJ2-7, the V gene TRBV30, with TRBD2 matching 8 bases. This CDR3 spans 14 amino acids. The ends lost 4 bases at V and 0 bases at J; junction bases unmatched: 5. The germline gives CDR1 GTSNPN, CDR2 SVGIG (reference sequence). The CDR3 sequence is CAWNRGGSSYEQYF. The CDR3 nucleotides are TGTGCCTGGAACCGCGGGGGGTCCTCCTACGAGCAGTACTTC.

A few counts support this clonotype. The chain is built from TRBV4-1 and TRBJ2-3; D is ambiguous. The CDR3 runs 13 residues. Germline V lookup: CDR1 MGHRA, CDR2 YSYEKL. V was trimmed by 1 base and J by 4 bases, leaving 6 bases between them. CDR3 in amino acids: CASSQALADTQYF. For the CDR3, the DNA is TGCGCCAGCAGCCAAGCGTTAGCAGATACGCAGTATTTT.

This sequence joins TRBV9 and TRBJ1-5, with TRBD1 identical over 10 bases. The CDR3 has 17 amino acids. Looked up from germline, CDR1 is SGDLS and CDR2 is YYNGEE. V lost 4 bases, J lost 0 bases, and 7 bases stayed unmatched. The CDR3 DNA follows: TGTGCCAGCAGCACACCGGGACAGGGGACTAGCAATCAGCCCCAGCATTTT. Protein sequence: CASSTPGQGTSNQPQHF.

The chain has TRBV20-1 and TRBJ2-1; TRBD2 matches at 12 bases. With V trimmed by 0 bases and J by 3 bases, 3 bases remained unmatched. The CDR3 spans 16 residues. The germline CDR1 and CDR2 sequences are DFQATT and SNEGSKA (reference sequence). The CDR3: CSARDGLAGNYNEQFF. Here the CDR3 DNA reads TGCAGTGCTAGAGATGGACTAGCGGGGAACTACAATGAGCAGTTCTTC.

J is TRBJ2-7 and V is TRBV19; D perhaps matches TRBD1 (6 bases). This CDR3 spans 14 amino acids. V was trimmed by 3 bases and J by 2 bases, leaving 11 bases between them. CDR1 LNHDA and CDR2 SQIVND come from the germline V gene (reference sequence). The CDR3 DNA reads as TGTGCCAGTAGTATGGCCAGGGGACCCTACGAGCAGTACTTC. Translated: CASSMARGPYEQYF. The whole variable domain, filled in from reference TRBV19 and TRBJ2-7, reads DGGITQSPKYLFRKEGQNVTLSCEQNLNHDAMYWYRQDPGQGLRLIYYSQIVNDFQKGDIAEGYSVSREKKESFPLTVTSAQKNPTAFYLCASSMARGPYEQYFGPGTRLTVT.

This clonotype was counted between two and nine times. The chain recombines TRBV14 with TRBJ2-1; TRBD2 aligns across 13 bases. The CDR3 loop spans 18 amino acids. J lost 10 bases, V lost 0 bases, and 12 bases had no gene match. Germline CDR1 reads SGHDN; CDR2 reads FVKESK. DNA of the CDR3: TGTGCCAGCAGCCAAGACGGCTCGACTAGCGGGAGGAGGCGGGAGCAGTTCTTC. Translating it yields CASSQDGSTSGRRREQFF.

Concerning this clonotype itself: This may be a read error: a much more frequent sequence differs by one nucleotide. The chain links TRBV25-1 to TRBJ2-1; 12 nucleotides line up with TRBD2. With V trimmed by 6 bases and J by 13 bases, 10 bases remained unmatched. The CDR3 is 14 residues long. CDR1 is MGHDK, CDR2 SYGVNS, per germline. In DNA, the CDR3 is TGTGCCAGCAGGGAGACTAGCGGGAGACAGACCCAGTTCTTC. This translates into CASRETSGRQTQFF.

A word on this clonotype: This clone may be a read error of a much larger clone one base away. This chain links TRBV11-1 with TRBJ2-5, with D maybe TRBD2 (5 bases). TRBJ2-1 explains the end of the DNA better; the J call may be wrong. This CDR3 comprises 18 residues. Germline V CDR1 and CDR2: SGHAT, FQDESV (reference sequence). The DNA for the CDR3 is TGTGCCAGCAGCTTAGGTTGGCAGAAAGGACTGTACCAAGAGACCCAGTTCTTC. Protein: CASSLGWQKGLYQETQFF.

The V call is TRBV6-5, the J call TRBJ2-3, with D uncertain. Trimming cost V 7 bases and J 3 bases, with 17 bases left between them. CDR1 MNHEY and CDR2 SVGAGI come from the germline V gene. This CDR3 comprises 15 residues. The CDR3 DNA is TGTGCCAGCAACTCCATCAGTTACGGGACAGATACGCAGTATTTT. Its translation is CASNSISYGTDTQYF.

A few counts support this clonotype. This chain uses TRBV20-1 with TRBJ2-5; 7 nucleotides agree with TRBD2. CDR1 is DFQATT, CDR2 SNEGSKA, per germline (reference sequence). V shed 5 bases, J shed 1 base, and the junction held 4 bases outside the gene matches. The CDR3 runs 13 residues. For the CDR3, the DNA is TGCAGTGCTCAAAGGACTAGCCAAGAGACCCAGTACTTC. This codes for CSAQRTSQETQYF.

The J gene is TRBJ2-5, the V gene TRBV15; D uncertain. V was clipped by 0 bases and J by 11 bases, with 10 bases between them. There are 12 residues in the CDR3. Germline V gives CDR1 LNHNV, CDR2 YYDKDF (reference sequence). The CDR3 spells CATSRDMDEQYF. In DNA, the CDR3 is TGTGCCACCAGCAGAGATATGGATGAGCAGTACTTC.

This clonotype was recorded many times. The chain combines TRBV4-1 with TRBJ2-3, with 8 bases aligning to TRBD2. The ends lost 3 bases at V and 1 base at J; junction bases unmatched: 12. CDR3 size: 18 residues. Per germline, CDR1 MGHRA and CDR2 YSYEKL. The CDR3 DNA sequence: TGCGCCAGCAGCCAGATTGGGTTAAAGCGGGAGCGCACAGATACGCAGTATTTT. This gives the protein CASSQIGLKRERTDTQYF.

This clonotype was counted only a few times. The rearrangement uses TRBV7-9 and TRBJ2-7; the D gene could be TRBD1 or TRBD2 (5 bases each). This CDR3 is built from 11 residues. Trimming took 11 bases from V and 4 from J, leaving 12 bases between them. Germline V lookup: CDR1 SEHNR, CDR2 FQNEAQ (reference sequence). The CDR3 DNA follows: TGTGCCGTCGGGGCCCCATACGAGCAGTACTTC. It encodes CAVGAPYEQYF.

This clonotype occurred a few times. The chain recombines TRBV5-1 with TRBJ2-7; 9 bases are a match to TRBD1. J was trimmed by 2 bases and V by 1 base; bases with no gene match: 4. Looked up from germline, CDR1 is SGHRS and CDR2 is YFSETQ. CDR3 length equals 15 residues. CDR3 coding DNA: TGCGCCAGCAGCTTGAACAGGGGGCATCCCTACGAGCAGTACTTC. Translation: CASSLNRGHPYEQYF.

The rearrangement uses TRBV6-1 and TRBJ2-1; 7 positions match TRBD2. CDR3 length equals 13 residues. Germline V lookup: CDR1 MNHNS, CDR2 SASEGT. The ends lost 7 bases at V and 5 bases at J; junction bases unmatched: 5. The CDR3 spells CASTLTSHNEQFF. CDR3 bases: TGTGCCAGCACCCTGACTAGCCACAATGAGCAGTTCTTC.

This clonotype was observed a few times. The J gene is TRBJ2-1, the V gene TRBV7-8; TRBD2 matches at 7 bases. Germline V gene data show CDR1 as SGHVS and CDR2 as FQNEAQ. The CDR3 extends over 18 amino acids. V lost 4 bases and J lost 12; bases outside the gene matches: 24. In nucleotides, the CDR3 is TGTGCCAGCAGCTCCTTGATCAGACTAGCCCAGAACTCGCACTGGCAGTTCTTC. Its protein product is CASSSLIRLAQNSHWQFF.

The CDR3 nucleotides read TGTGCCAGCAGCGAACAGGGGAATAGGTATGGCTACACCTTC. Translation: CASSEQGNRYGYTF. The rearrangement links TRBV7-9 to TRBJ1-2; 7 bases are a match to TRBD1. Germline V CDR1 and CDR2: SEHNR, FQNEAQ (reference sequence). The CDR3 sequence is 14 residues long. J gave up 5 bases and V 5 bases, and 8 bases lay outside the gene matches.

This clonotype has ten or more counts. The chain is built from TRBV29-1 and TRBJ2-7; no clear D gene. V lost 7 bases and J 6 bases, leaving 16 bases between the germline ends. Per the germline V gene, CDR1 is SQVTM and CDR2 is ANQGSEA. CDR3 size: 12 residues. CDR3 sequence: CSAEGSSREQYF. The CDR3 coding sequence is TGCAGCGCCGAAGGCAGTTCACGCGAGCAGTACTTC.

As for this clonotype: An end of the junction differs from the germline gene, which may be a read error. This rearrangement joins TRBV6-2 or TRBV6-3 to TRBJ2-1; D remains unclear. Looked up from germline, CDR1 is MNHEY and CDR2 is SVGEGT. The CDR3 contains 14 residues. The CDR3 nucleotides read TGTGCCAGCAGTTTGCGTAGGCCCCTCAATGAGCAGTTATTC. It specifies CASSLRRPLNEQLF.

V and J are TRBV2 and TRBJ2-7; 7 positions match TRBD1. The DNA end is more similar to TRBJ2-5, so the J call may be wrong. The CDR3 is 14 amino acids. Germline CDR1 is SNHLY and CDR2 is FYNNEI. CDR3 residues: CASSRQGQGETQYF. The DNA of the CDR3 is TGTGCCAGCAGTCGACAGGGCCAGGGGGAGACCCAGTACTTC.

This chain uses TRBV10-2 with TRBJ1-1; 7 bases align to TRBD1. Germline V gene lookup returns CDR1 WSHSY and CDR2 SAAADI. After removal of 8 bases from V and 4 bases from J, the junction contained 13 bases not matched to a gene. This CDR3 comprises 15 residues. For the CDR3, the DNA is TGCGCCAGCTCAGCGTTCAGGGGGGGGAGCACTGAAGCTTTCTTT. Its translation: CASSAFRGGSTEAFF.

The sample holds a few counts of this clonotype. The V and J genes are TRBV20-1 and TRBJ2-7; perhaps TRBD2 as D (6 bases). CDR1 DFQATT and CDR2 SNEGSKA come from the germline V gene (reference sequence). V lost 6 bases and J 3 bases, leaving 15 bases between the germline ends. The CDR3 has 13 amino acids. The CDR3 DNA reads as TGCAGTGCACAGATTGCGGGGATCTACGAGCAGTACTTC. Its translation is CSAQIAGIYEQYF.

This clonotype was seen a handful of times. The chain is built from TRBV12-3 or TRBV12-4 and TRBJ2-3; 12 nucleotides align to TRBD2. J was trimmed by 3 bases and V by 7 bases; bases with no gene match: 17. This CDR3 region has 19 residues. The CDR3 DNA reads TGTGCCAGCACCAAGCTAGCGGGAGGGGTTCCGCAACGAACAGATACGCAGTATTTT. Protein product: CASTKLAGGVPQRTDTQYF.